The entry that follows covers one T cell receptor beta chain sequence. Its antigen is unknown. The entry originates in a study of vaccination effects on CD4 cells after COVID-19. With the ViraFEST assay, the study expanded antigen-specific CD4+ T cells using viral peptide pools, then sequenced them. The culture ran for 10 days before CD4+ T cells were isolated. Assay used: immunoSEQ multiplex PCR; TCRdb lists only in-frame clones, some missing. Here the sample spans tens of thousands of clones, 73% being singletons. Deletions cut 5 bases from V and 8 bases from J, with 13 bases between. Germline CDR1 SEHNR, CDR2 FQNEAQ (reference sequence). This CDR3 has 13 residues.

The V gene is TRBV7-9, the J gene TRBJ2-1; D may be TRBD1 (7 bases). Sample: CD4+ T cells from PBMCs cultured with HCoV-229E spike peptides, taken before COVID-19 vaccination. The receptor's source is a human donor who received a COVID-19 vaccine. The CDR3 sequence: CASSRQGGDEQFF. CDR3 DNA sequence: TGTGCCAGCAGCCGACAGGGAGGCGATGAGCAGTTCTTC.